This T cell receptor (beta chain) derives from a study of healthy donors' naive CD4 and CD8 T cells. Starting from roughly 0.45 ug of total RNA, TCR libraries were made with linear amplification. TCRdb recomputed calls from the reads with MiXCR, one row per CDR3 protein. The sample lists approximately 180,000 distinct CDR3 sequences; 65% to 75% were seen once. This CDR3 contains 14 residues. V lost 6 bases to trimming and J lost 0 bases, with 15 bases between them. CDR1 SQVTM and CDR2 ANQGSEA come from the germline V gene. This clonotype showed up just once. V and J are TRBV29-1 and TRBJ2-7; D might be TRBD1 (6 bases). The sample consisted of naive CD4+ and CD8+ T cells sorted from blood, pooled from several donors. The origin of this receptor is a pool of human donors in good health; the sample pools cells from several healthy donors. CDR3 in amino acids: CSVLSGANSYEQYF. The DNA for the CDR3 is TGCAGCGTGTTATCAGGGGCGAACTCCTACGAGCAGTACTTC.